The entry below describes one T cell receptor beta chain. What it binds is unknown. An end of the junction does not agree with germline; a read error may underlie this. Sequencing was performed with immunoSEQ multiplex PCR; in TCRdb, only in-frame clones are kept and a portion is missing. The repertoire holds about 130,000 clones, nearly 90% seen once, with around 1.3% in the top ten. The sample originates from a study of cytomegalovirus exposure and HLA in healthy donors. Study-wide points: Generally TCR sequences proved uncommon, though certain public TCRs appeared in numerous donors. That first-cohort TCR clusters tended to co-occur in the 95 to 150 validation repertoires was found in a later analysis. A list of about 180 TCR beta chains associated with cytomegalovirus was given. Reports described diagnosis of cytomegalovirus status by the classifier as highly specific and sensitive.

Per germline, CDR1 LNHNV and CDR2 YYDKDF (reference sequence). CDR3 size: 13 residues. The sequenced sample was PBMCs. The chain couples TRBV15 to TRBJ1-6; D remains unclear. The receptor was isolated from a woman aged 18-35 years in good health and CMV-seronegative. The CDR3 region is CATSRSFNSPLHF. The CDR3 DNA follows: TGTGCCACCAGCAGGTCCTTTAATTCACCCCTCCACTTT. Together with reference TRBV15 and TRBJ1-6, the CDR3 gives the full variable domain: DAMVIQNPRYQVTQFGKPVTLSCSQTLNHNVMYWYQQKSSQAPKLLFHYYDKDFNNEADTPDNFQSRRPNTSFCFLDIRSPGLGDTAMYLCATSRSFNSPLHFGNGTRLTVT.